This T cell receptor (beta chain) is from a study of beta chain features in type 1 diabetes. General study results and limits: Type 1 diabetes patients showed fewer insertions and more deletions at VDJ junctions.

The CDR3 runs to 14 residues. Germline lookup yields CDR1 MNHEY and CDR2 SVGAGI. Losses at the gene ends were 5 bases for V and 5 bases for J; bases not matched to a gene: 5. Reverse transcription of all isolated RNA meant that expressed TCRB transcripts were sequenced. Sequenced by immunoSEQ multiplex PCR; TCRdb stores in-frame clones only, minus some. Seen here are about 360,000 clones, around 12% observed once, and the top ten hold around 0.02%. This clone was observed a handful of times. Its antigen remains unidentified. The rearrangement links TRBV6-5 to TRBJ1-1; 10 nucleotides match TRBD1. Specimen: naive CD4+ T cells from blood. The TCR was taken from a man between 18 and 35 years old in good health. The CDR3 protein is CASSKDRGVTEAFF. The CDR3 nucleotides are TGTGCCAGCAGTAAGGACAGGGGGGTGACTGAAGCTTTCTTT.